The present TCR beta chain was sequenced within a study of shared clonotypes between healthy human individuals. General study points: A generally larger estimated richness was seen in naive subsets than in memory subsets.

CDR1 is MGHRA, CDR2 YSYEKL, per germline. The length of the CDR3 is 15 residues. Losses at the gene ends were 4 bases for V and 6 bases for J; bases not matched to a gene: 7. With regard to this clone: Its matching antigen is unknown.

Sequencing was performed with immunoSEQ multiplex PCR; in TCRdb, only in-frame clones are kept and a portion is missing. The sample records about 2.5 million clones, roughly 90% being singletons. The chain recombines TRBV4-1 with TRBJ2-4; TRBD1 aligns across 9 bases. Sequences were obtained from naive CD4+ T cells from PBMCs. As to subset: CD45RA+ positively selected. The origin of this receptor is a man aged 18 to 29 in good health. Some clones in this sample may be carry-over from other donors' samples. CDR3: CASSLGQGIRNIQYF. The DNA of the CDR3 is TGCGCCAGCAGCCTCGGACAGGGGATTAGAAACATTCAGTACTTC.